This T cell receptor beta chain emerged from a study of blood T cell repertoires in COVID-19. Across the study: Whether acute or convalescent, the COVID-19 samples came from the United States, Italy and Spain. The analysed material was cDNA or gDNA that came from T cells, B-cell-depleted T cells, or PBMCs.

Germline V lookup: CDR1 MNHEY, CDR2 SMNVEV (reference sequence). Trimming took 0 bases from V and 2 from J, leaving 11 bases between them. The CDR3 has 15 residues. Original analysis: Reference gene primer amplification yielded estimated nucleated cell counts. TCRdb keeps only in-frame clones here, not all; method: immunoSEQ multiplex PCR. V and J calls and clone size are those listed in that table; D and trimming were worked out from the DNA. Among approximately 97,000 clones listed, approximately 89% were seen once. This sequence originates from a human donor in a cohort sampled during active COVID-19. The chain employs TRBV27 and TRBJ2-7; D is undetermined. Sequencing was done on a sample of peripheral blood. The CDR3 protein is CASSLSGPATYEQYF. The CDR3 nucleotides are TGTGCCAGCAGTTTATCGGGCCCGGCAACCTACGAGCAGTACTTC.